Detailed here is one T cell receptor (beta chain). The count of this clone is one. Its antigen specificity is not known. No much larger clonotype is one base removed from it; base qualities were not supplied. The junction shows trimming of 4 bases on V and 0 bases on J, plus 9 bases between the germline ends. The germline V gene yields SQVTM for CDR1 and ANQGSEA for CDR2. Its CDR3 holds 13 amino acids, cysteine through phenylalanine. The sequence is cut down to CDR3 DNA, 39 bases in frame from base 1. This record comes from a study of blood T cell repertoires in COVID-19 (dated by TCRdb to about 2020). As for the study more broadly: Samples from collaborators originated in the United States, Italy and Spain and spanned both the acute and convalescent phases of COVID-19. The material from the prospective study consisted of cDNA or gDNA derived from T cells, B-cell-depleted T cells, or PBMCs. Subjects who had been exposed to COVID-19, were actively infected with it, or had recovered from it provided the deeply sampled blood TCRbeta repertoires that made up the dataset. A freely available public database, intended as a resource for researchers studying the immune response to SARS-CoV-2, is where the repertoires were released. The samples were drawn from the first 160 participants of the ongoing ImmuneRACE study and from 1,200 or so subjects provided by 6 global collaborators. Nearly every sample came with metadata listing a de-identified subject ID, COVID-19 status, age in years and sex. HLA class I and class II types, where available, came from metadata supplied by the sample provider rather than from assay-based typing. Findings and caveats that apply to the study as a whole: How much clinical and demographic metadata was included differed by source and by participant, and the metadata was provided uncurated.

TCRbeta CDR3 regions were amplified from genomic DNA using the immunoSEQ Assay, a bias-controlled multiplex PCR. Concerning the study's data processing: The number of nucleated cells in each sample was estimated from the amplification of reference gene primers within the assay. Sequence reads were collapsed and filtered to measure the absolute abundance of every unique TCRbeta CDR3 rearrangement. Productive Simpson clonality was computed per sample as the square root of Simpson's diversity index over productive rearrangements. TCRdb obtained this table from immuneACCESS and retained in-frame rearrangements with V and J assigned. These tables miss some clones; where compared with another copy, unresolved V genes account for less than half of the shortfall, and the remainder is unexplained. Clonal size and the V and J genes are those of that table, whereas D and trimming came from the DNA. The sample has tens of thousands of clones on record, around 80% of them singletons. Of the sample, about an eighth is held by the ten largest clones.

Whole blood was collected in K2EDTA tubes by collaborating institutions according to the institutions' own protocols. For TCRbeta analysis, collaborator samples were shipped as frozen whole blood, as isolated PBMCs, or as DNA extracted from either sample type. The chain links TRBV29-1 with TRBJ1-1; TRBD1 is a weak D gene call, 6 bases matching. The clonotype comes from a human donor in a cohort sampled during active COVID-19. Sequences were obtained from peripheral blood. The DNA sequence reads TGCAGCGTTGCCAGGGGCATGAACACTGAAGCTTTCTTT. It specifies CSVARGMNTEAFF. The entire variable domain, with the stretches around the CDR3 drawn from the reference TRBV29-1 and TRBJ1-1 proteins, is SAVISQKPSRDICQRGTSLTIQCQVDSQVTMMFWYRQQPGQSLTLIATANQGSEATYESGFVIDKFPISRPNLTFSTLTVSNMSPEDSSIYLCSVARGMNTEAFFGQGTRLTVV.